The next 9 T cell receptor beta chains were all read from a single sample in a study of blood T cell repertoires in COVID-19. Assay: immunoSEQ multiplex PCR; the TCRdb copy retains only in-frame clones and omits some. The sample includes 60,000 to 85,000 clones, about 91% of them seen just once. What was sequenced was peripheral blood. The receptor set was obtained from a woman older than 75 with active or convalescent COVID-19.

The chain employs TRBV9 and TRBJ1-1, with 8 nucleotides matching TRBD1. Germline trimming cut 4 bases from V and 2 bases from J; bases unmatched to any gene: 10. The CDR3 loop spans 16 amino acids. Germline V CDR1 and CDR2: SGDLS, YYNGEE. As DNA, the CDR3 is TGTGCCAGCAGCTCGTTGACAGGGGTGAAAAACACTGAAGCTTTCTTT. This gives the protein CASSSLTGVKNTEAFF.

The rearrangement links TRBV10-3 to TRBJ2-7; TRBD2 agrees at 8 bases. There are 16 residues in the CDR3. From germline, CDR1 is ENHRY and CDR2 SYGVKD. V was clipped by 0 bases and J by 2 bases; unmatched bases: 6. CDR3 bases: TGTGCCATCAGTGAGTCGTCGGCTAGCGGGCCCTACGAGCAGTACTTC. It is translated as CAISESSASGPYEQYF.

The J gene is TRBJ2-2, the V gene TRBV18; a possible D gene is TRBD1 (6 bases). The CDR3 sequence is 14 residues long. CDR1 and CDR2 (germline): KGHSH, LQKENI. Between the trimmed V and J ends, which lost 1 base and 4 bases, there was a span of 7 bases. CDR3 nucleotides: TGTGCCAGCTCACCACTGGACAGCACCGGGGAGCTGTTTTTT. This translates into CASSPLDSTGELFF.

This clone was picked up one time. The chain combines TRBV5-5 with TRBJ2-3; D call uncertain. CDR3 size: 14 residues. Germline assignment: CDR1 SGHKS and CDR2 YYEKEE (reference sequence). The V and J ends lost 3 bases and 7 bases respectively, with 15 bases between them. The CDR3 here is CASSSESAFHTQYF. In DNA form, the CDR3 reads TGTGCCAGCAGCTCGGAGTCCGCGTTTCATACGCAGTATTTT.

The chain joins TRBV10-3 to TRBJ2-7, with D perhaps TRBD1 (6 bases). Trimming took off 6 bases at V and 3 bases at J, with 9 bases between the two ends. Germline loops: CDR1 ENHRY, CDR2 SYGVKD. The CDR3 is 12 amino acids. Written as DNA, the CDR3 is TGTGCCATCAGGACAGGAGGCTACGAGCAGTACTTC. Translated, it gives CAIRTGGYEQYF.

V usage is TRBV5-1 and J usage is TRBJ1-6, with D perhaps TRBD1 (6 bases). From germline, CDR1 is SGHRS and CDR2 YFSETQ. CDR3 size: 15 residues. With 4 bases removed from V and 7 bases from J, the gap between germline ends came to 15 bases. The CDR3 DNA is TGCGCCAGCAGCCCCGGGACATACCCGAATTCACCCCTCCACTTT. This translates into CASSPGTYPNSPLHF.

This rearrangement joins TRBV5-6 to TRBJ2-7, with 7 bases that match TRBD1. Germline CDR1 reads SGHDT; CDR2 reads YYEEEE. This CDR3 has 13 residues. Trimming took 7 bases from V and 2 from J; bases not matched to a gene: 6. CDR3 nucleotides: TGTGCCAGCCGCTGGCAGGGGGCCTACGAGCAGTACTTC. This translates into CASRWQGAYEQYF.

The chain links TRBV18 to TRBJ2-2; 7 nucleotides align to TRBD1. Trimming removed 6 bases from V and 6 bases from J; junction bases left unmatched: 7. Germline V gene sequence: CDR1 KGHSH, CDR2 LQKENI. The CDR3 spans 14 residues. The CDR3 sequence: CASSPDRDAGELFF. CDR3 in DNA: TGTGCCAGCTCCCCAGACAGGGATGCCGGGGAGCTGTTTTTT.

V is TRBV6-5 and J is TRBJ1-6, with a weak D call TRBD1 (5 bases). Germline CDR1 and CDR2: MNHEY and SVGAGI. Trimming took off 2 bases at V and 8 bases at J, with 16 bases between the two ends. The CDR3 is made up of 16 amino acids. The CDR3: CASSYPVGGTDSPLHF. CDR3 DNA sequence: TGTGCCAGCAGTTACCCGGTCGGGGGGACGGATTCACCCCTCCACTTT.